By frequency, the clone carrying this T cell receptor beta chain registers medium-sized. What it binds is not known. Libraries for TCR beta were constructed using UMI-labeled 5' RACE. TCRdb processed the 5' RACE reads again and assigns one entry to each CDR3 protein, with no DNA. Its table records some 10,000 distinct CDR3 sequences. This sample is part of a study of human CD8 memory T cell subsets. Study-wide findings and caveats: Among T cells, stem-like memory and precursor exhausted subsets showed similarly high diversity, unlike effector memory cells.

The CDR3 is made up of 15 amino acids. Looked up from germline, CDR1 is DFQATT and CDR2 is SNEGSKA (reference sequence). The rearrangement uses TRBV20-1 and TRBJ2-1; lacking DNA, the TRBD2 call made by TCRdb goes unchecked. The receptor's source is a human donor in good health. Sequenced input: CD8+ T cells from PBMCs. CDR3 in amino acids: CSAPAGRGGRNEQFF.